The source of this T cell receptor (beta chain) is a study of T cell responses to AZD1222 COVID-19 vaccine. Points from the study as a whole: Just a handful of AZD1222 recipients tested seropositive at baseline. Mapped onto spike, vaccine-associated CD4 TCRs spanned it and were dominant at 160-218 and 743-854.

V shed 6 bases, J shed 3 bases, and the junction held 10 bases outside the gene matches. CDR3 length: 15 residues. CDR1 LNHDA and CDR2 SQIVND come from the germline V gene (reference sequence). Method: immunoSEQ multiplex PCR; TCRdb's copy keeps in-frame clones and lacks some. The sample contains about 180,000 clones, 85% to 90% of which appear only once. With regard to this clone: Its specificity is not known.

The material was peripheral blood, obtained 28 days after the second AZD1222 dose. The chain employs TRBV19 and TRBJ1-2; 7 nucleotides match TRBD1. The receptor was derived from an adult who received the AZD1222 COVID-19 vaccine. In DNA, the CDR3 is TGTGCCAGTAGCCAACAGGGGCCGCGGTACTATGGCTACACCTTC. It is translated as CASSQQGPRYYGYTF.